Sequencing of this TCR beta chain was carried out in a study of blood T cell repertoires in COVID-19. Study overall: The cDNA or gDNA used as material had been derived from T cells, B-cell-depleted T cells, or PBMCs.

Germline V gene sequence: CDR1 GTSNPN, CDR2 SVGIG (reference sequence). V gave up 0 bases and J gave up 6 bases, with 12 bases separating them. The length of the CDR3 is 14 residues. Some clones are missing from TCRdb's copy, which holds only in-frame ones; the method was immunoSEQ multiplex PCR. This sample has fewer than 450,000 clones; 90% occur once, and the top ten carry more than 0.55%. The study drew participants aged about 18 to 89 years from roughly 25 US areas. Allocation to cohorts depended on clinical history reported by the participants. Material: PBMCs or T cells enriched from blood (not recorded which). The gene calls are TRBV30 and TRBJ1-5; tentative D call: TRBD1 (5 bases). This sequence originates from a man younger than 35 who had recovered from COVID-19. CDR3 sequence reads: CAWSVRGMSQPQHF. CDR3 coding DNA: TGTGCCTGGAGTGTACGGGGGATGAGTCAGCCCCAGCATTTT.